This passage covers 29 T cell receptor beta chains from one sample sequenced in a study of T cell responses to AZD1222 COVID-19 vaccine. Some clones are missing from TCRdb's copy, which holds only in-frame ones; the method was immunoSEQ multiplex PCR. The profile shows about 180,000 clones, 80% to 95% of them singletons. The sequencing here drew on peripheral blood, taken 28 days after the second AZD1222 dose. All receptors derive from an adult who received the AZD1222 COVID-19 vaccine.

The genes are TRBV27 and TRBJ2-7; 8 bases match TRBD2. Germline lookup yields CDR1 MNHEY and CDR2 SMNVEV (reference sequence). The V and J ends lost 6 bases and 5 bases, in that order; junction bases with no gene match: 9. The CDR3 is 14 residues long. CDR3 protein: CASRPGLVFHEQYF. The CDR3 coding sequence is TGTGCCAGCAGACCGGGACTAGTGTTCCACGAGCAGTACTTC.

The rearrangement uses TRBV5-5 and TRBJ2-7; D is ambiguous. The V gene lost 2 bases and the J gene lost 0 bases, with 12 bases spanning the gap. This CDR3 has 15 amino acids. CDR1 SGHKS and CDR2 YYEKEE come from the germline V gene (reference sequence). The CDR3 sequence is CASSFVASSSYEQYF. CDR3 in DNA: TGTGCCAGCAGCTTCGTCGCCTCAAGCTCCTACGAGCAGTACTTC.

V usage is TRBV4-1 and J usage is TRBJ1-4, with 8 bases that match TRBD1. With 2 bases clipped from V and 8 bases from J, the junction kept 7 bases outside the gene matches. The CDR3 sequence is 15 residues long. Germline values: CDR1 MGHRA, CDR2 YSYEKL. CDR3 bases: TGCGCCAGCAGCCAACTCCGGACAGGGCACGAAAAACTGTTTTTT. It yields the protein CASSQLRTGHEKLFF.

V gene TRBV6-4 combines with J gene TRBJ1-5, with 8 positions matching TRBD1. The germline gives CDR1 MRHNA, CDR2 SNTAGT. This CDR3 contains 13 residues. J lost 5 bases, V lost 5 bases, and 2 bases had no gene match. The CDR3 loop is CASSQDRDQPQHF. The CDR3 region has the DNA TGTGCCAGCAGTCAGGACAGGGATCAGCCCCAGCATTTT.

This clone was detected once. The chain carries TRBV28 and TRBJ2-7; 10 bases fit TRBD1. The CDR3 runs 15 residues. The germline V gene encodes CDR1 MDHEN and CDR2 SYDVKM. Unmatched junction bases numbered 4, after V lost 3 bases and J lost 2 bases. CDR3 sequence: CASSFSGTGAYEQYF. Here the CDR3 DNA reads TGTGCCAGCAGTTTCTCCGGGACAGGGGCCTACGAGCAGTACTTC.

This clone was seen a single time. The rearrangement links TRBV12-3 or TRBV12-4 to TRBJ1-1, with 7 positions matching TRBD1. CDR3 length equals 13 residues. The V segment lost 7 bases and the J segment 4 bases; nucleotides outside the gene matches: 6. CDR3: CASTPGGGTEAFF. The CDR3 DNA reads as TGTGCCAGCACCCCAGGGGGAGGCACTGAAGCTTTCTTT.

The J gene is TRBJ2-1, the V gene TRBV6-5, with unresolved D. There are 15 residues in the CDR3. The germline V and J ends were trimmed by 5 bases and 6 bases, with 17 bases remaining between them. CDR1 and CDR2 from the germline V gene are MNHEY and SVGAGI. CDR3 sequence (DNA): TGTGCCAGCAGTATAGGAATTGGGCGGAGCAATGAGCAGTTCTTC. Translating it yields CASSIGIGRSNEQFF.

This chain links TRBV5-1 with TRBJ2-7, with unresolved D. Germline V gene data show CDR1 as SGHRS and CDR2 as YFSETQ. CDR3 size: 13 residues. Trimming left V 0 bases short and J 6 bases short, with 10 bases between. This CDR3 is CASSLDGHSEQYF. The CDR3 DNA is TGCGCCAGCAGCTTGGATGGGCACAGCGAGCAGTACTTC.

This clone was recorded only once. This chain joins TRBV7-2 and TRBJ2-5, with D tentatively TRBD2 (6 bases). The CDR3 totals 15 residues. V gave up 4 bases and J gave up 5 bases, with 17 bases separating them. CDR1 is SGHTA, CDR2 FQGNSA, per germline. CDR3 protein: CASSSPRGTGETQYF. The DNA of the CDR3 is TGTGCCAGCAGCTCCCCACGGGGGACCGGGGAGACCCAGTACTTC.

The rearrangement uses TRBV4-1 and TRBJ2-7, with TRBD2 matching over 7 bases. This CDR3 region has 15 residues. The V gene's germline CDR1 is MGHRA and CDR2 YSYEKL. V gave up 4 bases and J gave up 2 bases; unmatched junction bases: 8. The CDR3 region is CASSLQAGPAYEQYF. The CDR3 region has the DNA TGCGCCAGCAGCCTACAAGCGGGACCCGCCTACGAGCAGTACTTC.

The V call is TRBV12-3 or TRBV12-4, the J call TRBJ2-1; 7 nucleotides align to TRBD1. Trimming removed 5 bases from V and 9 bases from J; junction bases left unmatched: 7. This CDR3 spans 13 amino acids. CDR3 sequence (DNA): TGTGCCAGCAGTATCGGACAGGCCGCTGAGCAGTTCTTC. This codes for CASSIGQAAEQFF.

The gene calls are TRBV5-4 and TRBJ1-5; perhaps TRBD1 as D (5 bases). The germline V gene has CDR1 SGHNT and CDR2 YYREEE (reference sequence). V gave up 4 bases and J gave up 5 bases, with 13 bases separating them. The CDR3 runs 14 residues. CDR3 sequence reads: CASSRGTGDQPQHF. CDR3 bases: TGTGCCAGCAGCCGGGGGACGGGGGATCAGCCCCAGCATTTT. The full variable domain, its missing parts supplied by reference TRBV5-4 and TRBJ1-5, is ETGVTQSPTHLIKTRGQQVTLRCSSQSGHNTVSWYQQALGQGPQFIFQYYREEENGRGNFPPRFSGLQFPNYSSELNVNALELDDSALYLCASSRGTGDQPQHFGDGTRLSIL.

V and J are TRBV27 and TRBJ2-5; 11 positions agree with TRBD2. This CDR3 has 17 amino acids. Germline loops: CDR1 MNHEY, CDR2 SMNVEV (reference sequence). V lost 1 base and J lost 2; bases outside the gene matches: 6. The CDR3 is CASSLFGTSGLQETQYF. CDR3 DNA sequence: TGTGCCAGCAGTTTATTTGGGACTAGCGGCTTACAAGAGACCCAGTACTTC.

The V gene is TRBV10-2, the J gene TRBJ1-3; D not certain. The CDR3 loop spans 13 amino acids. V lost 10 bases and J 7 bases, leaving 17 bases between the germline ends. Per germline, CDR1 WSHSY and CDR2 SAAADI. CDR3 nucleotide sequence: TGCGCCAACCGGACGTTTCGGGAGAACACCATATATTTT. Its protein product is CANRTFRENTIYF.

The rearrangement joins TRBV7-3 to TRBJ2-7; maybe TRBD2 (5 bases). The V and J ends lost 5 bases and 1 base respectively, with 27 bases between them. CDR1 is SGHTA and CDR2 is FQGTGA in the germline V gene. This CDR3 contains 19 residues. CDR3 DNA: TGTGCCAGCAGCCCCAAGGTTAAACTAGATTCCCTAACGTCCTACGAGCAGTACTTC. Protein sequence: CASSPKVKLDSLTSYEQYF.

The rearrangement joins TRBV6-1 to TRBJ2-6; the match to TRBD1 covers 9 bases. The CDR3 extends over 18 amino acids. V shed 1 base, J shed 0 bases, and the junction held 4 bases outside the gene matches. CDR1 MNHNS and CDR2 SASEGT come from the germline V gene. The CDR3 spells CASSEGTGVRSGANVLTF. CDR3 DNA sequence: TGTGCCAGCAGTGAAGGGACAGGGGTCCGCTCTGGGGCCAACGTCCTGACTTTC.

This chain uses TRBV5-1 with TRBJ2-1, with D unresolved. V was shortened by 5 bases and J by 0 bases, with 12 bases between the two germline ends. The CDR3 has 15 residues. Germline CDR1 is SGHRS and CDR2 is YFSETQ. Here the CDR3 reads CASSFLEASYNEQFF. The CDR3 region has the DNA TGCGCCAGCAGTTTTCTAGAAGCCTCCTACAATGAGCAGTTCTTC.

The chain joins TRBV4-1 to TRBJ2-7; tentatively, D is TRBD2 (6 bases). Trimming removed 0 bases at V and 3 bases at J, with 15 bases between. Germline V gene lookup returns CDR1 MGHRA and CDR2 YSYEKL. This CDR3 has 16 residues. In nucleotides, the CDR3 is TGCGCCAGCAGCCAAGATTCCAGCGGGTTGGTCTACGAGCAGTACTTC. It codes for CASSQDSSGLVYEQYF.

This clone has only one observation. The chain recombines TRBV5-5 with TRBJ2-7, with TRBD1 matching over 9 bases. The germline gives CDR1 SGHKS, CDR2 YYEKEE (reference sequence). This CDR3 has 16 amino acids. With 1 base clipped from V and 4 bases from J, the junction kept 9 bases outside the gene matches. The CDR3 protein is CASSLFTGTGSYEQYF. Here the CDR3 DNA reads TGTGCCAGCAGCTTGTTTACCGGGACAGGGTCTTACGAGCAGTACTTC.

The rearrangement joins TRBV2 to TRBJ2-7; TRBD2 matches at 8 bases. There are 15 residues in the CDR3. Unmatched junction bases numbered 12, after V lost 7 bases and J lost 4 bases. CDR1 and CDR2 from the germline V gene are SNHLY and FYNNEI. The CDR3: CASNPRRGAVYEQYF. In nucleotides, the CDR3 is TGTGCCAGCAATCCCCGGCGGGGGGCGGTGTACGAGCAGTACTTC.

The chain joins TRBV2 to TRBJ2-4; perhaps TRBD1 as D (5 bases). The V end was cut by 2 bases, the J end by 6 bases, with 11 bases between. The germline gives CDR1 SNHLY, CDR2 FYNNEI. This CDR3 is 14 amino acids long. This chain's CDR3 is CASSEMGPLNIQYF. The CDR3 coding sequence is TGTGCCAGCAGTGAAATGGGGCCTTTAAACATTCAGTACTTC. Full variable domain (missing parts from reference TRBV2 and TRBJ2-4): EPEVTQTPSHQVTQMGQEVILRCVPISNHLYFYWYRQILGQKVEFLVSFYNNEISEKSEIFDDQFSVERPDGSNFTLKIRSTKLEDSAMYFCASSEMGPLNIQYFGAGTRLSVL.

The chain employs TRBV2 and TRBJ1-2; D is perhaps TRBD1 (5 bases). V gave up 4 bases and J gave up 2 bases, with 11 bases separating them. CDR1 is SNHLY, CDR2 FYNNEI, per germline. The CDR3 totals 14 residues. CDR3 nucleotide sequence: TGTGCCAGCAGTGTCGATGCAGGGAACTATGGCTACACCTTC. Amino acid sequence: CASSVDAGNYGYTF. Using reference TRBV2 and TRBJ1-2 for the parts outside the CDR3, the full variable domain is EPEVTQTPSHQVTQMGQEVILRCVPISNHLYFYWYRQILGQKVEFLVSFYNNEISEKSEIFDDQFSVERPDGSNFTLKIRSTKLEDSAMYFCASSVDAGNYGYTFGSGTRLTVV.

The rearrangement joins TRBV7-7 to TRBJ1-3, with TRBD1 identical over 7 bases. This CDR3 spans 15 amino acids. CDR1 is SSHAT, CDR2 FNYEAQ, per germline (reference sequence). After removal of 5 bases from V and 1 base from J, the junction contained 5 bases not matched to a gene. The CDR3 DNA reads TGTGCCAGCAGCCGAGCGACAGGGTCTGGAAACACCATATATTTT. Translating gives CASSRATGSGNTIYF.

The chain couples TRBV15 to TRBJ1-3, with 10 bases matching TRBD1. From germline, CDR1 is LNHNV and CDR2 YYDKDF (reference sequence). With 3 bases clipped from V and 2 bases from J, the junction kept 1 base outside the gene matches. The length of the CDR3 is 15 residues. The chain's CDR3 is CATSRGQGPGNTIYF. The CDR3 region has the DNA TGTGCCACCAGCAGGGGACAGGGGCCTGGAAACACCATATATTTT. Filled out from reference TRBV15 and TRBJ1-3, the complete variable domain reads DAMVIQNPRYQVTQFGKPVTLSCSQTLNHNVMYWYQQKSSQAPKLLFHYYDKDFNNEADTPDNFQSRRPNTSFCFLDIRSPGLGDTAMYLCATSRGQGPGNTIYFGEGSWLTVV.

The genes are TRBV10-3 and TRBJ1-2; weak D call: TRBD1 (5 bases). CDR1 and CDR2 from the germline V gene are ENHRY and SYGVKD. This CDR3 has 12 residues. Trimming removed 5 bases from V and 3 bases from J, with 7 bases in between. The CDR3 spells CAISSQDYGYTF. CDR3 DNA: TGTGCCATCAGTTCACAGGACTATGGCTACACCTTC.

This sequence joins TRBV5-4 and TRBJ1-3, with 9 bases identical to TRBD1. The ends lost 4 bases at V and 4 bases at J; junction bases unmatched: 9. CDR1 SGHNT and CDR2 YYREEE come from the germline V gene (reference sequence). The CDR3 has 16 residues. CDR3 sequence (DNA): TGTGCCAGCAGCGGGGACAGGGTTTTAGGAGGAAACACCATATATTTT. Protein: CASSGDRVLGGNTIYF.

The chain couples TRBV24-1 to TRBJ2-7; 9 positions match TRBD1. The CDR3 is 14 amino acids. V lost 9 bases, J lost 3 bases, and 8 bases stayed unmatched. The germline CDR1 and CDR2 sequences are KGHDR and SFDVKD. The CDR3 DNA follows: TGTGCCACCGTGGGACAGGGCGTAAACTACGAGCAGTACTTC. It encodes CATVGQGVNYEQYF.

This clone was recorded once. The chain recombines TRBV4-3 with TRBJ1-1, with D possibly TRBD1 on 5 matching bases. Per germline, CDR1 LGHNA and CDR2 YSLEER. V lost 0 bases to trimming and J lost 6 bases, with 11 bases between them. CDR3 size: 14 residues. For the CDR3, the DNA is TGCGCCAGCAGCCAAGAAGTGGGGGGAGCTGAAGCTTTCTTT. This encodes CASSQEVGGAEAFF.

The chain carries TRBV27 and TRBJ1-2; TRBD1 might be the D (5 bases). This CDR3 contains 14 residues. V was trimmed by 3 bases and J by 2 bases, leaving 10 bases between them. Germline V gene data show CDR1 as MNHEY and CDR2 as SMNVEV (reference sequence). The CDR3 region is CASSFQGRNYGYTF. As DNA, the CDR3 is TGTGCCAGCAGTTTTCAGGGTAGGAACTATGGCTACACCTTC.